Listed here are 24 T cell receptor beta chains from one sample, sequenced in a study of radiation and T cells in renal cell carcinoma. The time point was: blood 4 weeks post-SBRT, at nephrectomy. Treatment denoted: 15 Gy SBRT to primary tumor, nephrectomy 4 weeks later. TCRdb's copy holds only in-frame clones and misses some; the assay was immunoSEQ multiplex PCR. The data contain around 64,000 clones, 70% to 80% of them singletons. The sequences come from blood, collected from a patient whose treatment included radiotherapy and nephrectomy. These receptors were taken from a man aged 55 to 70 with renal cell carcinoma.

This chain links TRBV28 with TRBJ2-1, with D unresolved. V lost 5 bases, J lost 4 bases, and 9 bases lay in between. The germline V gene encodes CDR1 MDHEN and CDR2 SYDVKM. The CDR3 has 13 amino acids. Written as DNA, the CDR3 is TGTGCCAGCAGTCCCTGGAGATACAATGAGCAGTTCTTC. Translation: CASSPWRYNEQFF.

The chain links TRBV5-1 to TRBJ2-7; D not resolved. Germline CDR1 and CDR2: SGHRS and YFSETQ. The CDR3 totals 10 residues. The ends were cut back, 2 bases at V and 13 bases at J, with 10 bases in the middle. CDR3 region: CASSLGIGYV. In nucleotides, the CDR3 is TGCGCCAGCAGCTTAGGGATCGGCTACGTC.

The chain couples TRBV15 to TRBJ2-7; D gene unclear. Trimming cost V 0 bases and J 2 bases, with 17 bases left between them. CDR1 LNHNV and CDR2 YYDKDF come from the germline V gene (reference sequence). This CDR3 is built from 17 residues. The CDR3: CATSRDGWTAGPYEQYV. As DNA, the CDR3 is TGTGCCACCAGCAGAGATGGATGGACCGCCGGGCCCTACGAGCAGTACGTC.

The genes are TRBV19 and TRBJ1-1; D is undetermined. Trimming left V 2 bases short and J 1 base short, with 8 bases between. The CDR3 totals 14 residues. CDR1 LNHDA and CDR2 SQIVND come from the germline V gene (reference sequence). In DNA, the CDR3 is TGTGCCAGTAGTATACAGTCTGAGAACACTGAAGCTTTCTTT. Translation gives CASSIQSENTEAFF. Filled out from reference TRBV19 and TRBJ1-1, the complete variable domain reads DGGITQSPKYLFRKEGQNVTLSCEQNLNHDAMYWYRQDPGQGLRLIYYSQIVNDFQKGDIAEGYSVSREKKESFPLTVTSAQKNPTAFYLCASSIQSENTEAFFGQGTRLTVV.

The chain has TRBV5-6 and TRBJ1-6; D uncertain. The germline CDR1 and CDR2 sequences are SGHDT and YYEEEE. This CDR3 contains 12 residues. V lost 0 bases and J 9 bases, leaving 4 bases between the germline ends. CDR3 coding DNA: TGTGCCAGCAGCTTGGGGGGTTCACCCCTCCACTTT. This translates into CASSLGGSPLHF.

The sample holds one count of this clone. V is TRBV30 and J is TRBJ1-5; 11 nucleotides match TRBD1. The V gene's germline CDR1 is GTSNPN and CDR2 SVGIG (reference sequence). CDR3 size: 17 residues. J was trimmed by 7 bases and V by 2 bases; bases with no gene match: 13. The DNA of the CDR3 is TGTGCCTGGAGTTCTCAGCTCGGACAGGGGGCGAGGCAGCCCCAGCATTTT. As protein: CAWSSQLGQGARQPQHF. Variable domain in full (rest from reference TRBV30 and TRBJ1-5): SQTIHQWPATLVQPVGSPLSLECTVEGTSNPNLYWYRQAAGRGLQLLFYSVGIGQISSEVPQNLSASRPQDRQFILSSKKLLLSDSGFYLCAWSSQLGQGARQPQHFGDGTRLSIL.

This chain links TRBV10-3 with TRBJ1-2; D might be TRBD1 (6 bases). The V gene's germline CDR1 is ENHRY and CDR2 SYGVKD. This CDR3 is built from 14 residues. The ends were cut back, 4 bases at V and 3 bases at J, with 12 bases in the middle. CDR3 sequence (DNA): TGTGCCATCAGTGGGGAAGGGGGACACTATGGCTACACCTTC. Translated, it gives CAISGEGGHYGYTF.

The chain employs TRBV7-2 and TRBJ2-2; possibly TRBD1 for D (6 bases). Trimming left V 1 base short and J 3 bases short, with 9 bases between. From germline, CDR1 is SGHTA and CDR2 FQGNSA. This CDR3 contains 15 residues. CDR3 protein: CASSLGTVYTGELFF. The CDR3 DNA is TGTGCCAGCAGCTTAGGGACAGTTTACACCGGGGAGCTGTTTTTT.

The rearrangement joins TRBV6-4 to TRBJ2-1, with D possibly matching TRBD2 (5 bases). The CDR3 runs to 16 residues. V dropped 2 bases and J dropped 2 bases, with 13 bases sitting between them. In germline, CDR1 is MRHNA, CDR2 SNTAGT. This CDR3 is CASSDPSLETYNEQFF. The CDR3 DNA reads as TGTGCCAGCAGTGACCCCTCACTAGAAACCTACAATGAGCAGTTCTTC.

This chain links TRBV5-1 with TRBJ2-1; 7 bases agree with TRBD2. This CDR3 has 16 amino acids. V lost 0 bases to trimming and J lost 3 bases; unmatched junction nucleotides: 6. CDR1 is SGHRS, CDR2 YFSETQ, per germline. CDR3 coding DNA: TGCGCCAGCAGCTTGGCACCGTCTAGCGGCTACAATGAGCAGTTCTTC. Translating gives CASSLAPSSGYNEQFF.

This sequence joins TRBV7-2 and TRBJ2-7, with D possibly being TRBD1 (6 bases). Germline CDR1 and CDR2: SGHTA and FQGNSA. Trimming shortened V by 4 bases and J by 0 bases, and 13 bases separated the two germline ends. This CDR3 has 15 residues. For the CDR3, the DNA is TGTGCCAGCAGCTCAGGAGCGACAGGCTCCTACGAGCAGTACTTC. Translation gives CASSSGATGSYEQYF. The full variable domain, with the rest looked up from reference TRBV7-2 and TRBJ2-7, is GAGVSQSPSNKVTEKGKDVELRCDPISGHTALYWYRQSLGQGLEFLIYFQGNSAPDKSGLPSDRFSAERTGGSVSTLTIQRTQQEDSAVYLCASSSGATGSYEQYFGPGTRLTVT.

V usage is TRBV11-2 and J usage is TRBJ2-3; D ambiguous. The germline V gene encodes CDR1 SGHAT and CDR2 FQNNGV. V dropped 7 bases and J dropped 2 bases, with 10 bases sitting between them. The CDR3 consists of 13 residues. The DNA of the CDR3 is TGTGCCAGCACCAAGGGTAACACAGATACGCAGTATTTT. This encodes CASTKGNTDTQYF.

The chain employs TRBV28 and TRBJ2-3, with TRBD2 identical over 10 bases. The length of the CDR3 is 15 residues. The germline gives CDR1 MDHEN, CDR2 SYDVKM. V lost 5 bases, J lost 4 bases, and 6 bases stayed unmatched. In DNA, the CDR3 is TGTGCCAGCAGTCTTAGCGGGAGGAGCGCAGATACGCAGTATTTT. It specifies CASSLSGRSADTQYF.

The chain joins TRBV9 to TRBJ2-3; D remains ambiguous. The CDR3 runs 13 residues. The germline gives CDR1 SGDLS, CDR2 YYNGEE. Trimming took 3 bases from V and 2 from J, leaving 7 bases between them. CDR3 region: CASSDRPTDTQYF. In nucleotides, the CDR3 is TGTGCCAGCAGCGACCGGCCCACAGATACGCAGTATTTT.

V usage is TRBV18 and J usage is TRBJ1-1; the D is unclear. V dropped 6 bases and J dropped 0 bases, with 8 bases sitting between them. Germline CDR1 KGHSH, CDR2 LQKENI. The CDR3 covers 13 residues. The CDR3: CASSQDLNTEAFF. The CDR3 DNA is TGTGCCAGCTCTCAGGACCTGAACACTGAAGCTTTCTTT.

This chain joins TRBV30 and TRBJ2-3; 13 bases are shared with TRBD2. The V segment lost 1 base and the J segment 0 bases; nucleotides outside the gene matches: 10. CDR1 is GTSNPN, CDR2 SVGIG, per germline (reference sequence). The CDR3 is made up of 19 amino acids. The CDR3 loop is CAWSGIPPGLAGSTDTQYF. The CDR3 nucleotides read TGTGCCTGGAGTGGAATCCCTCCGGGACTAGCGGGAAGCACAGATACGCAGTATTTT.

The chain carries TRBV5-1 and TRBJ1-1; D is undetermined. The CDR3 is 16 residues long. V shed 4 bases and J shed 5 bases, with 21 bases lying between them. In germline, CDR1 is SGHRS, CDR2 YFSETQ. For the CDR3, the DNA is TGCGCCAGCAGCCCCCACACTGGAACGGGTGGAACTGAAGCTTTCTTT. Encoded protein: CASSPHTGTGGTEAFF.

The CDR3: CATTQVPVANYGYTF. As DNA, the CDR3 is TGTGCCACCACACAGGTCCCCGTTGCTAACTATGGCTACACCTTC. The rearrangement joins TRBV10-3 to TRBJ1-2; tentative D call: TRBD1 (5 bases). Trimming took 10 bases from V and 0 from J, leaving 18 bases between them. The CDR3 length is 15 residues. The V gene's germline CDR1 is ENHRY and CDR2 SYGVKD.

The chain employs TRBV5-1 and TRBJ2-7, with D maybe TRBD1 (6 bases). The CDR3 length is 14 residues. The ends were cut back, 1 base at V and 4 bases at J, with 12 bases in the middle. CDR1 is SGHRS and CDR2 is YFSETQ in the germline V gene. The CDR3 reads CASSLSGGQYEQYV. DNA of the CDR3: TGCGCCAGCAGCTTGTCTGGTGGACAGTACGAGCAGTACGTC.

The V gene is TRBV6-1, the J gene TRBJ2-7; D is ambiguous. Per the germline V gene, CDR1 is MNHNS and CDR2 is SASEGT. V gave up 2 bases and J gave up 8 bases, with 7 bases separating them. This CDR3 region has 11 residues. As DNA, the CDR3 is TGTGCCAGCAGTGAACAACCGCAGCAGTACTTC. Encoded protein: CASSEQPQQYF.

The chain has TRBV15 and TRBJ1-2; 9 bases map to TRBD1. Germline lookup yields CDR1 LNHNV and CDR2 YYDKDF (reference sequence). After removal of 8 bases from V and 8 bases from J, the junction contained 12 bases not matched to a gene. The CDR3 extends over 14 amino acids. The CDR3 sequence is CATRPGTGRGGYTF. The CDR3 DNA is TGTGCCACCCGTCCCGGGACAGGGAGGGGCGGCTACACCTTC.

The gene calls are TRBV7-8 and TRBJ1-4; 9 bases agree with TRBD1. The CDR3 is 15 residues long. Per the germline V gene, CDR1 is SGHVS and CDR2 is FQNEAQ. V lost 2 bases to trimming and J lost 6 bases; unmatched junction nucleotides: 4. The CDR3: CASSLNRDRDEKLFF. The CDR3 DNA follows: TGTGCCAGCAGCTTAAATCGGGACAGGGATGAAAAACTGTTTTTT.

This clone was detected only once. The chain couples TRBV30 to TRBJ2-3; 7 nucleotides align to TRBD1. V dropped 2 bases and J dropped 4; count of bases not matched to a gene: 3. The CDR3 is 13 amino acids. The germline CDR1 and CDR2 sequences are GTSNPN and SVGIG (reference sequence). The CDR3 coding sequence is TGTGCCTGGAGTTGGGGGACAGCAGATACGCAGTATTTT. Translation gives CAWSWGTADTQYF.

The CDR3 coding sequence is TGTGCCAGCAGGCAAACTAATGAAAAACTGTTTTTT. It encodes CASRQTNEKLFF. V and J are TRBV6-5 and TRBJ1-4, with no clear D. V was cut by 6 bases and J by 1 base, with 3 bases left in between. Per the germline V gene, CDR1 is MNHEY and CDR2 is SVGAGI. This CDR3 is 12 amino acids long.